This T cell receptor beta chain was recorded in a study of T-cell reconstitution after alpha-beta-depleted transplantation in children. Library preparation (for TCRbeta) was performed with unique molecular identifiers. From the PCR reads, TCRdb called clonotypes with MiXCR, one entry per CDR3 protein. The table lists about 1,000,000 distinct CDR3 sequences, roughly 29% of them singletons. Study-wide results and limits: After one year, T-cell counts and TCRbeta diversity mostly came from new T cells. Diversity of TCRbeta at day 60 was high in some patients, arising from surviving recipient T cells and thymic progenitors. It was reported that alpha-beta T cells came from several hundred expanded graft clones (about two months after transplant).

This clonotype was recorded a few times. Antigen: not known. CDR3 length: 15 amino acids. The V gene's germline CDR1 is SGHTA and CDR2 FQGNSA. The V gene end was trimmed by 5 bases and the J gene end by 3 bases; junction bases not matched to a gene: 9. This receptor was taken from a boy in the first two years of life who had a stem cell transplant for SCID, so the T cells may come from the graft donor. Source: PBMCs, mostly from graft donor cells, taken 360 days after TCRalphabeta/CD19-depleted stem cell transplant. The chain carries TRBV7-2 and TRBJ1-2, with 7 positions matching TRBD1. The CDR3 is CASSTRGTVHYGYTF. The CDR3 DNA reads TGTGCCAGCAGCACGAGAGGGACAGTCCACTATGGCTACACCTTC.